Below, 22 T cell receptor beta chains from the same sample are listed, as sequenced in a study of T cells in localized non-small cell lung cancer. Using immunoSEQ multiplex PCR, the repertoire was profiled, and TCRdb retains in-frame clones only, with some absent. The table shows 8,500 or so clones, with approximately 89% occurring only once. The sample here was peripheral blood, taken before any cancer treatment. The receptors shown here come from a male donor older than 55 with stage III lung adenocarcinoma.

The J gene is TRBJ2-1, the V gene TRBV5-6; 10 bases align to TRBD1. There are 16 residues in the CDR3. The J segment lost 11 bases and the V segment lost 2 bases, leaving 13 bases of the junction unmatched. CDR1 is SGHDT, CDR2 YYEEEE, per germline. The CDR3 DNA sequence: TGTGCCAGCAGCTTACTCCGGGACAGGGGTGGGAAAAAGCAGTTCTTC. It translates to CASSLLRDRGGKKQFF.

The chain recombines TRBV5-6 with TRBJ2-1; TRBD2 aligns across 14 bases. This CDR3 comprises 14 residues. Unmatched junction bases numbered 3, after V lost 7 bases and J lost 6 bases. The germline V gene has CDR1 SGHDT and CDR2 YYEEEE. The CDR3 coding sequence is TGTGCCAGCCGGACTAGCGGGGGGCCCAATGAGCAGTTCTTC. Its protein is CASRTSGGPNEQFF. Complete variable domain (other parts from reference TRBV5-6 and TRBJ2-1): DAGVTQSPTHLIKTRGQQVTLRCSPKSGHDTVSWYQQALGQGPQFIFQYYEEEERQRGNFPDRFSGHQFPNYSSELNVNALLLGDSALYLCASRTSGGPNEQFFGPGTRLTVL.

The chain employs TRBV5-1 and TRBJ2-2, with 9 positions matching TRBD1. The CDR3 contains 16 residues. Germline trimming cut 3 bases from V and 4 bases from J; bases unmatched to any gene: 7. Looked up from germline, CDR1 is SGHRS and CDR2 is YFSETQ. CDR3 sequence (DNA): TGCGCCAGCAGCTCATTACAGGGGGCCGGCACCGGGGAGCTGTTTTTT. Protein: CASSSLQGAGTGELFF.

The rearrangement uses TRBV14 and TRBJ1-5; 8 positions agree with TRBD1. V gave up 4 bases and J gave up 4 bases; unmatched junction bases: 3. The CDR3 runs 14 residues. Germline V gene data show CDR1 as SGHDN and CDR2 as FVKESK. CDR3 nucleotide sequence: TGTGCCAGCAGCCGACAGGGGCCAAATCAGCCCCAGCATTTT. Its translation: CASSRQGPNQPQHF. The variable domain in full, with the rest retrieved from reference TRBV14 and TRBJ1-5, is EAGVTQFPSHSVIEKGQTVTLRCDPISGHDNLYWYRRVMGKEIKFLLHFVKESKQDESGMPNNRFLAERTGGTYSTLKVQPAELEDSGVYFCASSRQGPNQPQHFGDGTRLSIL.

The chain combines TRBV11-3 with TRBJ1-4; the D gene is possibly TRBD1 (5 bases). This CDR3 has 15 amino acids. V was pared by 0 bases and J by 2 bases, with 7 bases between. Germline CDR1 is SGHNT and CDR2 is YENEEA. The CDR3 region has the DNA TGTGCCAGCAGCTTAGATGGGGGGACTAATGAAAAACTGTTTTTT. Translated, it gives CASSLDGGTNEKLFF.

V usage is TRBV5-6 and J usage is TRBJ2-1; weak D call: TRBD1 (6 bases). V was clipped by 1 base and J by 9 bases, with 20 bases between them. The germline V gene encodes CDR1 SGHDT and CDR2 YYEEEE. The CDR3 spans 16 residues. Here the CDR3 reads CASSLIATGGGSEQFF. The DNA of the CDR3 is TGTGCCAGCAGCTTGATAGCGACAGGAGGTGGGAGTGAGCAGTTCTTC.

The rearrangement uses TRBV2 and TRBJ1-1, with a tentative D call TRBD1 (6 bases). The V end lost 8 bases, the J end lost 2 bases, and 18 bases lay between the germline ends. The CDR3 spans 15 residues. The germline V gene encodes CDR1 SNHLY and CDR2 FYNNEI. CDR3 in amino acids: CASRSPRGRNTEAFF. CDR3 bases: TGTGCCAGCCGGAGTCCCAGGGGTCGAAACACTGAAGCTTTCTTT.

This clone was detected once. The chain carries TRBV7-8 and TRBJ2-1; tentative D call: TRBD2 (5 bases). Trimming stripped 5 bases from V and 4 bases from J, with 15 bases between. The CDR3 contains 15 residues. Germline V gene lookup returns CDR1 SGHVS and CDR2 FQNEAQ. The chain's CDR3 is CASSPWGADYNEQFF. The CDR3 nucleotides read TGTGCCAGCAGCCCGTGGGGAGCGGATTACAATGAGCAGTTCTTC.

This chain links TRBV6-5 with TRBJ1-1; tentative D call: TRBD1 (5 bases). Germline loops: CDR1 MNHEY, CDR2 SVGAGI. V lost 1 base to trimming and J lost 3 bases, with 6 bases between them. The CDR3 has 13 amino acids. CDR3 bases: TGTGCCAGCAGTTACTTAGGGGACACTGAAGCTTTCTTT. Its protein is CASSYLGDTEAFF.

The chain employs TRBV27 and TRBJ1-2, with 7 bases aligning to TRBD1. This CDR3 comprises 17 residues. Germline loops: CDR1 MNHEY, CDR2 SMNVEV (reference sequence). The J segment lost 4 bases and the V segment lost 0 bases, leaving 11 bases of the junction unmatched. The CDR3 DNA reads as TGTGCCAGCAGTTTATCGTTGGGACAGTCGCTGCTCTATGGCTACACCTTC. Translation: CASSLSLGQSLLYGYTF.

V usage is TRBV29-1 and J usage is TRBJ1-1, with 7 bases identical to TRBD1. Germline loops: CDR1 SQVTM, CDR2 ANQGSEA. After removal of 7 bases from V and 4 bases from J, the junction contained 9 bases not matched to a gene. This CDR3 region has 13 residues. DNA for the CDR3: TGCAGCGGAGCCAGGGGGAGCGGCACTGAAGCTTTCTTT. It encodes CSGARGSGTEAFF. The full variable domain, completed using reference TRBV29-1 and TRBJ1-1, is SAVISQKPSRDICQRGTSLTIQCQVDSQVTMMFWYRQQPGQSLTLIATANQGSEATYESGFVIDKFPISRPNLTFSTLTVSNMSPEDSSIYLCSGARGSGTEAFFGQGTRLTVV.

V is TRBV12-5 and J is TRBJ2-1; maybe TRBD1 (5 bases). The V gene's germline CDR1 is LGHNT and CDR2 FRNRAP. The CDR3 has 11 amino acids. The ends were cut back, 5 bases at V and 8 bases at J, with 7 bases in the middle. The CDR3 nucleotides read TGTGCTAGTGGTCTCAGGGATGAGCAGTTCTTC. Translating gives CASGLRDEQFF. Full variable domain (rest looked up from reference TRBV12-5 and TRBJ2-1): DARVTQTPRHKVTEMGQEVTMRCQPILGHNTVFWYRQTMMQGLELLAYFRNRAPLDDSGMPKDRFSAEMPDATLATLKIQPSEPRDSAVYFCASGLRDEQFFGPGTRLTVL.

This clone was seen a single time. This chain links TRBV7-2 with TRBJ2-1; D might be TRBD2 (5 bases). The germline V gene has CDR1 SGHTA and CDR2 FQGNSA. V gave up 3 bases and J gave up 6 bases, with 9 bases separating them. This CDR3 has 13 residues. CDR3 region: CASSLSLGNEQFF. CDR3 DNA sequence: TGTGCCAGCAGCTTGTCACTAGGCAATGAGCAGTTCTTC.

The rearrangement uses TRBV25-1 and TRBJ1-2; D is possibly TRBD1 (5 bases). This CDR3 has 14 amino acids. CDR1 and CDR2 from the germline V gene are MGHDK and SYGVNS. Trimming removed 2 bases at V and 1 base at J, with 8 bases between. CDR3: CASSETRVNYGYTF. In nucleotides, the CDR3 is TGTGCCAGCAGTGAAACCAGGGTTAACTATGGCTACACCTTC.

The chain has TRBV7-9 and TRBJ1-1, with D possibly matching TRBD1 (5 bases). V dropped 1 base and J dropped 0 bases, with 6 bases sitting between them. Germline loops: CDR1 SEHNR, CDR2 FQNEAQ (reference sequence). The CDR3 has 14 residues. This chain's CDR3 is CASSLGQLNTEAFF. CDR3 DNA sequence: TGTGCCAGCAGCTTAGGACAGCTGAACACTGAAGCTTTCTTT. The complete variable domain, with remaining parts taken from reference TRBV7-9 and TRBJ1-1, reads DTGVSQNPRHKITKRGQNVTFRCDPISEHNRLYWYRQTLGQGPEFLTYFQNEAQLEKSRLLSDRFSAERPKGSFSTLEIQRTEQGDSAMYLCASSLGQLNTEAFFGQGTRLTVV.

The V and J genes are TRBV7-6 and TRBJ2-1; TRBD1 aligns across 8 bases. Trimming removed 2 bases from V and 9 bases from J; junction bases left unmatched: 9. CDR1 is SGHVS and CDR2 is FNYEAQ in the germline V gene. The length of the CDR3 is 15 residues. CDR3 sequence reads: CASSLSGQGNPEQFF. The CDR3 DNA follows: TGTGCCAGCAGCTTATCAGGACAGGGTAATCCTGAGCAGTTCTTC.

The chain combines TRBV19 with TRBJ1-2; the D is unclear. The V end lost 1 base, the J end lost 2 bases, and 8 bases lay between the germline ends. Germline loops: CDR1 LNHDA, CDR2 SQIVND (reference sequence). The CDR3 runs 14 residues. This CDR3 reads CASSIVLANYGYTF. CDR3 bases: TGTGCCAGTAGTATAGTATTGGCAAACTATGGCTACACCTTC.

The V gene is TRBV18, the J gene TRBJ2-1; 9 bases fit TRBD1. The CDR3 extends over 16 amino acids. V trimming: 3 bases; J trimming: 5 bases; junction bases outside the gene matches: 8. Germline V gene sequence: CDR1 KGHSH, CDR2 LQKENI. CDR3 residues: CASSPPRTGVDNEQFF. As DNA, the CDR3 is TGTGCCAGCTCACCGCCCCGGACAGGGGTGGACAATGAGCAGTTCTTC.

The V gene is TRBV27, the J gene TRBJ2-7, with TRBD2 identical over 9 bases. The V gene's germline CDR1 is MNHEY and CDR2 SMNVEV (reference sequence). With V trimmed by 5 bases and J by 6 bases, 11 bases remained unmatched. This CDR3 has 15 amino acids. The DNA for the CDR3 is TGTGCCAGCAGTACCTTGAAGCGGGAGGAGGCCGAGCAGTACTTC. This encodes CASSTLKREEAEQYF.

Here the CDR3 DNA reads TGTGCCAGCAGCCGCCTCTGGGACACCGGGGAGCTGTTTTTT. Translation: CASSRLWDTGELFF. The chain joins TRBV11-2 to TRBJ2-2, with D unresolved. V was pared by 5 bases and J by 3 bases, with 10 bases between. The CDR3 has 14 amino acids. Germline V gene data show CDR1 as SGHAT and CDR2 as FQNNGV.

The chain employs TRBV28 and TRBJ1-5, with TRBD1 matching over 11 bases. CDR3 length: 12 residues. Germline V gene data show CDR1 as MDHEN and CDR2 as SYDVKM. The ends lost 6 bases at V and 16 bases at J; junction bases unmatched: 8. As DNA, the CDR3 is TGTGCCAGCAGGACCGGGACAGGGGGTGTTCATTTT. Its protein is CASRTGTGGVHF.

The chain links TRBV5-1 to TRBJ2-1, with D perhaps TRBD2 (5 bases). Germline V CDR1 and CDR2: SGHRS, YFSETQ. The V and J ends lost 0 bases and 6 bases respectively, with 10 bases between them. This CDR3 has 14 amino acids. The CDR3 region has the DNA TGCGCCAGCAGCTTGGACCGGGGATCCAATGAGCAGTTCTTC. The encoded protein is CASSLDRGSNEQFF.